This T cell receptor beta chain originates from a study of blood T cell repertoires in COVID-19. Losses at the gene ends were 5 bases for V and 4 bases for J; bases not matched to a gene: 8. There are 15 residues in the CDR3. Germline V gene sequence: CDR1 MNHEY, CDR2 SVGEGT. Methods used by the authors: Quantification of nucleated cells was approximated via reference gene primer amplification. Sequencing was performed with immunoSEQ multiplex PCR; in TCRdb, only in-frame clones are kept and a portion is missing. The V and J calls and the clone size are those of that table, but D and trimming were determined from the DNA. The sample has about 68,000 clones, about 91% seen once; the top ten hold 7.3%. This clone was picked up one time.

This receptor was obtained from a man aged 40-55 years with COVID-19, enrolled during active disease. The specimen was peripheral blood. V is TRBV6-2 or TRBV6-3 and J is TRBJ2-5; 9 positions agree with TRBD1. The CDR3 DNA reads as TGTGCCAGCAGTACCCTGACAGGGGGGCGAGAGACCCAGTACTTC. As protein: CASSTLTGGRETQYF.